This is a list of T cell receptor beta chains from one sample in a study of T cell responses to AZD1222 COVID-19 vaccine. The assay was immunoSEQ multiplex PCR, and TCRdb's table has in-frame clones only and misses some. The sample holds 110,000 or so clones, about 88% seen once. Source: peripheral blood, taken on day 0 of AZD1222 vaccination. The receptors were sampled from an adult in good health. The CDR3 runs from the conserved cysteine through the conserved F or W. The D gene is left open where the match is weak. Clone size, where shown, is once, few, many, or a class for clones that have expanded.

J gene,clone size,V gene,D gene,CDR3 DNA,CDR3 protein
TRBJ1-2,once,TRBV7-9,TRBD1,TGTGCCAGCAGCTCCACCGGGCTGACAGGGAATGGCTACACCTTC,CASSSTGLTGNGYTF
TRBJ1-4,-,TRBV4-1,TRBD1,TGCGCCAGCAGCCAAGATGGGACAGGGAGGGGTGAAAAACTGTTTTTT,CASSQDGTGRGEKLFF
TRBJ1-2,medium-sized,TRBV15,-,TGTGCCACCAGCCCGGACGACTATGGCTACACCTTC,CATSPDDYGYTF
TRBJ2-2,-,TRBV4-3,TRBD2,TGCGCCAGCAGCCAAGCGGTCGGACTAGCGTTAGGGGAGCTGTTTTTT,CASSQAVGLALGELFF
TRBJ1-5,-,TRBV19,-,TGTGCCAGTAGTATGGGGCGGGGTTTGGGCAATCAGCCCCAGCATTTT,CASSMGRGLGNQPQHF
TRBJ2-2,-,TRBV25-1,TRBD2,TGTGCCAGCAGTGATGTGGGAGGGAGGACCGGGGAGCTGTTTTTT,CASSDVGGRTGELFF
TRBJ2-1,few,TRBV19,-,TGTGCCAGTAGGTATAGCGGTGGCTCCTACAATGAGCAGTTCTTC,CASRYSGGSYNEQFF
TRBJ2-1,-,TRBV28,TRBD2,TGTGCCAGCAGCCCTAGCGGAAGTTCCTACAATGAGCAGTTCTTC,CASSPSGSSYNEQFF
TRBJ1-5,-,TRBV18,-,TGTGCCAGCTCACCACCGAGCCAGGGGAATCAGCCCCAGCATTTT,CASSPPSQGNQPQHF
TRBJ2-1,-,TRBV27,TRBD2,TGTGCCAGCAGTATGGGACTAGCAAACAATGAGCAGTTCTTC,CASSMGLANNEQFF
TRBJ1-2,-,TRBV7-9,-,TGTGCCAGCAGCTTTATACAGGGAGATGGCTACACCTTC,CASSFIQGDGYTF
TRBJ2-5,-,TRBV19,TRBD2,TGTGCCAGTAGTACAGAAATTCGAGCGGGAGGGCAAGAGACCCAGTACTTC,CASSTEIRAGGQETQYF
TRBJ2-1,-,TRBV19,-,TGTGCCAGTAGTATCCAGTATGAGCAGTTCTTC,CASSIQYEQFF
TRBJ2-7,-,TRBV2,TRBD1,TGTGCCAGCAGTGAAAGGTGGACAGGGTCCTACGAGCAGTACTTC,CASSERWTGSYEQYF
TRBJ2-2,-,TRBV27,-,TGTGCCAGCAGTATTTTTCAGGGGCTCGGCACCGGGGAGCTGTTTTTT,CASSIFQGLGTGELFF
TRBJ2-2,few,TRBV5-1,TRBD2,TGCGCCAGCAGCTCAGGGACTAGCGGGAGGAACACCGGGGAGCTGTTTTTT,CASSSGTSGRNTGELFF
TRBJ2-7,-,TRBV27,TRBD1,TGTGCCAGCACACAACAGGGGGGTTCCTACGAGCAGTACTTC,CASTQQGGSYEQYF
TRBJ2-5,-,TRBV2,TRBD2,TGTGCCAGCGGAGCGGGAGGAGAGACCCAGTACTTC,CASGAGGETQYF
TRBJ1-2,-,TRBV6-5,-,TGTGCCAGCAGGGACAGTCATTTCGGGTATGGCTACACCTTC,CASRDSHFGYGYTF
TRBJ1-1,-,TRBV12-3/TRBV12-4,-,TGTGCCAGCAGTTTCTCCAGGGCCACTGAAGCTTTCTTT,CASSFSRATEAFF
TRBJ1-5,-,TRBV28,-,TGTGCCAGCAGTTATCAATTATATCAGCCCCAGCATTTT,CASSYQLYQPQHF
TRBJ2-7,-,TRBV28,-,TGTGCCAGCAGTTTTCCTCACACCCCTAGGGAGCAGTACTTC,CASSFPHTPREQYF
TRBJ2-5,once,TRBV5-1,TRBD1,TGCGCCAGCAGACCGCAGCCGGGACAGGGGTGGGAGACCCAGTACTTC,CASRPQPGQGWETQYF
TRBJ1-1,few,TRBV9,TRBD1,TGTGCCAGCAGCCCCGGGACAGATCCTCTCGCGAACACTGAAGCTTTCTTT,CASSPGTDPLANTEAFF
TRBJ2-1,once,TRBV6-6,TRBD2,TGTGCCAGCCGAATTAGCGGGGATGAGCAGTTCTTC,CASRISGDEQFF
TRBJ2-5,-,TRBV3-1/TRBV3-2,-,TGTGCCAGCAGCCTAGAGACCGGGGAGGCCCAGTACTTC,CASSLETGEAQYF
TRBJ2-1,-,TRBV30,-,TGTGCCTCTCTGGGGAATGAGCAGTTCTTC,CASLGNEQFF
TRBJ1-4,-,TRBV19,-,TGTGCCAGTAGTAAGCTTCAGGACCTAGAAAAACTGTTTTTT,CASSKLQDLEKLFF
TRBJ2-2,-,TRBV5-4,-,TGTGCCAGCAGCTTGGGACAGGGACTCACCGGGGAGCTGTTTTTT,CASSLGQGLTGELFF
TRBJ1-6,-,TRBV27,-,TGTGCCAGCAGTTCCCTGAGCGGGGGCGTAAATAATTCACCCCTCCACTTT,CASSSLSGGVNNSPLHF
TRBJ2-5,-,TRBV7-2,-,TGTGCCAGCAGCTTAATCGGGACACAAGAGACCCAGTACTTC,CASSLIGTQETQYF
TRBJ1-6,-,TRBV7-9,TRBD1,TGTGCCAGCAGCAGACAGCCAGGGGGCTCCTATAATTCACCCCTCCACTTT,CASSRQPGGSYNSPLHF